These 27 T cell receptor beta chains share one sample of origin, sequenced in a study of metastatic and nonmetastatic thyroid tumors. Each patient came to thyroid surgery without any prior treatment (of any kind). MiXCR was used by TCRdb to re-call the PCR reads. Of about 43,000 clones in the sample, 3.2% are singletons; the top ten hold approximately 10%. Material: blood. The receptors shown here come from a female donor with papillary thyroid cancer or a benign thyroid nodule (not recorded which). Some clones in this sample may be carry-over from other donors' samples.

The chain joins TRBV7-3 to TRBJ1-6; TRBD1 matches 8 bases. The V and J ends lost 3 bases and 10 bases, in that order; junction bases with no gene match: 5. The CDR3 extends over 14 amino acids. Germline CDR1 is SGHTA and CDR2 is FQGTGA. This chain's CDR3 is CASSLTGVESPLHF. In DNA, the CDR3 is TGTGCCAGCAGCTTGACAGGGGTGGAATCACCCCTCCACTTT.

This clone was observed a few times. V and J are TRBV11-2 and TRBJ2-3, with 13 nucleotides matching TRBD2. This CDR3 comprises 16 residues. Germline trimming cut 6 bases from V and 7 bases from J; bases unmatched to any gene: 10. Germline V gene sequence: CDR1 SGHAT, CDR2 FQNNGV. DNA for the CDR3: TGTGCCAGCAGACCCGGACTAGCGGGAGAATCGAATACGCAGTATTTT. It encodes CASRPGLAGESNTQYF.

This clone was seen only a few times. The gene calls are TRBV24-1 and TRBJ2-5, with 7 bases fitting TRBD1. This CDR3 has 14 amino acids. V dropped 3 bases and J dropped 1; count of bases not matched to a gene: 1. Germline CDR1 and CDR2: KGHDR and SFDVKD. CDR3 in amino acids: CATSDRDSQETQYF. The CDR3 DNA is TGTGCCACCAGTGATAGGGACAGCCAAGAGACCCAGTACTTC.

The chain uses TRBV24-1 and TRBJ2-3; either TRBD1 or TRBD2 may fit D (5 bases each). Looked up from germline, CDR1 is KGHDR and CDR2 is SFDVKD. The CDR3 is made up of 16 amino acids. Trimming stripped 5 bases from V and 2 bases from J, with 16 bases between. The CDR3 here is CATSVSGTVDTDTQYF. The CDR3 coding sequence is TGTGCCACCAGTGTCTCCGGGACGGTCGACACAGATACGCAGTATTTT.

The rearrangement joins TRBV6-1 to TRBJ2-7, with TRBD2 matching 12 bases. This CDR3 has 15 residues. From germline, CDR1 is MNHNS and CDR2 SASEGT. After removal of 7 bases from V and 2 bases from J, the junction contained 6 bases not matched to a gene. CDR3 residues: CASTPGLAGTYEQYF. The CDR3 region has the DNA TGTGCCAGCACCCCCGGACTAGCGGGGACCTACGAGCAGTACTTC.

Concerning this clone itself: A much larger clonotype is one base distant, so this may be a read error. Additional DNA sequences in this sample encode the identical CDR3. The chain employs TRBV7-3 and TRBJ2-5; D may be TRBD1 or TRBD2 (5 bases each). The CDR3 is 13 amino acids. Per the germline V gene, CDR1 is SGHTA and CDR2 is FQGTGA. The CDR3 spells CASSRGIGETQYF. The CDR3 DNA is TGTGCCAGCTCTCGAGGGATAGGGGAGACACAGTACTTC.

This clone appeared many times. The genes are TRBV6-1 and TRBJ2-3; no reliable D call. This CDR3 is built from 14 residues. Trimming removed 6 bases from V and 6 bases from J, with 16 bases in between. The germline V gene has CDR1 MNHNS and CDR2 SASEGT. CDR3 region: CASSPVVGWDTQYF. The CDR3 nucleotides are TGTGCCAGCAGCCCCGTGGTGGGGTGGGATACGCAGTATTTT.

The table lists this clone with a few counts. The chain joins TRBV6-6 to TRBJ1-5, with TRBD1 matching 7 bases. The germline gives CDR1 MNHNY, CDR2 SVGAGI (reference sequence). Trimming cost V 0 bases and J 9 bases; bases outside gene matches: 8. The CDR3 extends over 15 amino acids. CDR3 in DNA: TGTGCCAGCAGTTACTCGACAGGGTCTGTTCTGCCCCAGCATTTT. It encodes CASSYSTGSVLPQHF.

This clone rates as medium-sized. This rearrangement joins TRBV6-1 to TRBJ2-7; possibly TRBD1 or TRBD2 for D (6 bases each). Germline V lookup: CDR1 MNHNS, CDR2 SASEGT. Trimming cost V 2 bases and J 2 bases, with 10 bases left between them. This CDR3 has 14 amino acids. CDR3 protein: CASSESEGAYEQYF. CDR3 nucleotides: TGTGCCAGCAGTGAATCGGAGGGGGCCTACGAGCAGTACTTC.

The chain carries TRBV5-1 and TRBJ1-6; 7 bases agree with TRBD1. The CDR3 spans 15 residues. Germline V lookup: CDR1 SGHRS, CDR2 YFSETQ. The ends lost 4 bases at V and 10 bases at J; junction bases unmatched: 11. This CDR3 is CASSTETGISSPLHF. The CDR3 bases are TGCGCCAGCAGCACCGAGACAGGGATTAGCTCACCCCTCCACTTT.

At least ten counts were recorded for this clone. The CDR3 spells CASSLEIKTVQETQYF. CDR3 nucleotide sequence: TGTGCCAGCAGCTTAGAAATTAAGACAGTCCAAGAGACCCAGTACTTC. The V and J genes are TRBV11-2 and TRBJ2-5, with D possibly being TRBD1 (5 bases). Germline loops: CDR1 SGHAT, CDR2 FQNNGV. The CDR3 loop spans 16 amino acids. V shed 0 bases and J shed 1 base, with 12 bases lying between them.

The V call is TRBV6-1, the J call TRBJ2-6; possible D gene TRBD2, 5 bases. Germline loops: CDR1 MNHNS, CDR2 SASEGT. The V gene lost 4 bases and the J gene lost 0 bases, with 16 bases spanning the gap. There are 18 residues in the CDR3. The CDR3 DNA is TGTGCCAGCAGTGTTTTTTTTGCCGGGAACTCTGGGGCCAACGTCCTGACTTTC. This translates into CASSVFFAGNSGANVLTF.

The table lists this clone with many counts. The CDR3 DNA is TGTGCCAGCAGCGAGACAGGCGGGGGATCCTACGAGCAGTACTTC. Translated, it gives CASSETGGGSYEQYF. The chain has TRBV13 and TRBJ2-7; weak D call: TRBD2 (7 bases). This CDR3 is 15 amino acids long. In germline, CDR1 is PRHDT, CDR2 FYEKMQ (reference sequence). V lost 5 bases and J lost 1, with 15 bases in between.

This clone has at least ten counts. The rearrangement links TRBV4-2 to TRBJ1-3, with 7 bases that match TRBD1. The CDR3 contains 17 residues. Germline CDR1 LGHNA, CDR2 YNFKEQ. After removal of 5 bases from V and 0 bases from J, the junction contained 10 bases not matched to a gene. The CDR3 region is CASSTLTGSSSGNTIYF. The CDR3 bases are TGTGCCAGCAGCACCCTGACAGGGTCCAGCTCTGGAAACACCATATATTTT.

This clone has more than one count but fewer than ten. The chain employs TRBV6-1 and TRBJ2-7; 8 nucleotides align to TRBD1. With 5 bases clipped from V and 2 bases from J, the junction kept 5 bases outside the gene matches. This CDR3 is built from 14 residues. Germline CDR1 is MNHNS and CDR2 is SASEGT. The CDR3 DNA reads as TGTGCCAGCAGTAAGGGACAGGAGGCCTACGAGCAGTACTTC. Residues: CASSKGQEAYEQYF.

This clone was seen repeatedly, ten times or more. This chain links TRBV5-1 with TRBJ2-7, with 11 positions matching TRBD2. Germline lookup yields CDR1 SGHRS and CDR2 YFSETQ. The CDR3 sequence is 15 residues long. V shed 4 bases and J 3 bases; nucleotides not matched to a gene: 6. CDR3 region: CASSQLAGAYYEQYF. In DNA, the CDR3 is TGCGCCAGCAGCCAACTAGCGGGAGCTTACTACGAGCAGTACTTC.

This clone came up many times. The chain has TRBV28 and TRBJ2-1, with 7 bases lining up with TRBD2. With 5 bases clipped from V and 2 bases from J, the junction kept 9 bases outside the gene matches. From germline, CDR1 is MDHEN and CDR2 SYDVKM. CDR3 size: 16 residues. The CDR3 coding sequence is TGTGCCAGCAGTCGTACTAGCGACTACGCCTACAATGAGCAGTTCTTC. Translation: CASSRTSDYAYNEQFF. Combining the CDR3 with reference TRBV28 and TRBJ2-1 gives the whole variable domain DVKVTQSSRYLVKRTGEKVFLECVQDMDHENMFWYRQDPGLGLRLIYFSYDVKMKEKGDIPEGYSVSREKKERFSLILESASTNQTSMYLCASSRTSDYAYNEQFFGPGTRLTVL.

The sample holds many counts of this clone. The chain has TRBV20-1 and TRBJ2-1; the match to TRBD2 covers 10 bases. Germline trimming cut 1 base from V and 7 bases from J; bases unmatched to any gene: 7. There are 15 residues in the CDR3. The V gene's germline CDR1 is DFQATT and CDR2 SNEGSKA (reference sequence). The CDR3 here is CSARVSSGSGNEQFF. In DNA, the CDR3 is TGCAGTGCTAGAGTATCTAGCGGGAGTGGTAATGAGCAGTTCTTC.

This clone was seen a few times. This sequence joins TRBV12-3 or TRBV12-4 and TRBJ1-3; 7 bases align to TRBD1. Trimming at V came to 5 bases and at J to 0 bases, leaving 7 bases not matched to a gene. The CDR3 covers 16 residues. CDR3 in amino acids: CASSDRTGGSGNTIYF. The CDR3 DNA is TGTGCCAGCAGTGATCGGACAGGCGGCTCTGGAAACACCATATATTTT.

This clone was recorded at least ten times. The CDR3 DNA follows: TGCAGCGGTACTGTGAGCGGGAGTCGCACAGATACGCAGTATTTT. Residues: CSGTVSGSRTDTQYF. This chain links TRBV29-1 with TRBJ2-3; the match to TRBD2 covers 8 bases. This CDR3 comprises 15 residues. V shed 7 bases and J 1 base; nucleotides not matched to a gene: 10. The germline V gene encodes CDR1 SQVTM and CDR2 ANQGSEA.

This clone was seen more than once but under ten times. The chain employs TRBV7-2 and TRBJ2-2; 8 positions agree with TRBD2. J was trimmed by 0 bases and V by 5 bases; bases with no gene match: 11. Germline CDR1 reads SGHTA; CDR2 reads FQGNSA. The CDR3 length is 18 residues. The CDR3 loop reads CASSPRVGGAANTGELFF. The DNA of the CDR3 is TGTGCCAGCAGCCCACGCGTCGGGGGGGCCGCGAACACCGGGGAGCTGTTTTTT.

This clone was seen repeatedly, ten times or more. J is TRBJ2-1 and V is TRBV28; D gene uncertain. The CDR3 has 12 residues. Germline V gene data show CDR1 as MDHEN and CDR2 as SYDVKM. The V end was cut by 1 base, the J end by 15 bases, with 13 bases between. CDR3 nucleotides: TGTGCCAGCAGTTTATTTCCTTATCTCCCGTTCTTC. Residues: CASSLFPYLPFF. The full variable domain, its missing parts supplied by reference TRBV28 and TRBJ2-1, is DVKVTQSSRYLVKRTGEKVFLECVQDMDHENMFWYRQDPGLGLRLIYFSYDVKMKEKGDIPEGYSVSREKKERFSLILESASTNQTSMYLCASSLFPYLPFFGPGTRLTVL.

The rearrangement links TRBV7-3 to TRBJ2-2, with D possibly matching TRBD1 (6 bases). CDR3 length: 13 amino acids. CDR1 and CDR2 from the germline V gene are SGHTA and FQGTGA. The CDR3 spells CDIRGPRTGELFF. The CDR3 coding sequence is TGTGACATCAGGGGTCCGCGAACCGGGGAGCTGTTTTTT.

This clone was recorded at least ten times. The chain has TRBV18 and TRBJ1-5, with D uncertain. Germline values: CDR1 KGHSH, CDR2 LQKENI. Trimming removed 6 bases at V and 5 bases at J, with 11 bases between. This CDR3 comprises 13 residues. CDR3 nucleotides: TGTGCCAGCTCGCCTCAACAAGATCAGCCCCAGCATTTT. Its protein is CASSPQQDQPQHF.

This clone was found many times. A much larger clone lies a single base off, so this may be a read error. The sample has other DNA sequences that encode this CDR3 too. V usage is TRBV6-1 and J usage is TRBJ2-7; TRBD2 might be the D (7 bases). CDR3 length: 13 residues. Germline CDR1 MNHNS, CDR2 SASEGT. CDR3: CASSSLGGDEQYF. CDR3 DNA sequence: TGCGCCAGCAGCTCCTTAGGGGGGGACGAGCAGTACTTC.

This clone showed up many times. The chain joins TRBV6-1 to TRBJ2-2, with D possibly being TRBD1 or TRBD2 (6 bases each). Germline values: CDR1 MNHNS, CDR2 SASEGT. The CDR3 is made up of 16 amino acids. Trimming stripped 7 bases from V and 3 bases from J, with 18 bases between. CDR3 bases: TGTGCCAGCAACAGAGGGCCGGGGGCGGACACCGGGGAGCTGTTTTTT. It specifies CASNRGPGADTGELFF.

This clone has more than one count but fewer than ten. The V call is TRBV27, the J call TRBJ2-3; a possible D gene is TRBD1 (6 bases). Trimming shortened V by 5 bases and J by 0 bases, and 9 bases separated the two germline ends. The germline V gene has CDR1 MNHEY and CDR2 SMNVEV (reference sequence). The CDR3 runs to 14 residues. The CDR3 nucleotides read TGTGCCAGCAGTAAGACAGGTAGCACAGATACGCAGTATTTT. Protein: CASSKTGSTDTQYF.